Listed below are T cell receptor beta chains from one sample, sequenced in a study of blood T cell repertoires in COVID-19. The method was immunoSEQ multiplex PCR; TCRdb's version includes in-frame clones alone and lacks a portion of them. The table has 150,000 to 200,000 clones, 78% seen once. Source material: PBMCs or T cells enriched from blood (not recorded which). The receptor set was obtained from a woman in her fifties or sixties who had recovered from COVID-19. Both conserved end residues are part of each CDR3. The D gene is left open where the match is weak. Size is omitted from some rows. Given values are once, few, many or a class for expanded clones.

TRBJ1-6	-	TRBD1	TRBV28	TGTGCCAGCGAGAGTTTAGGGACAGGCCGCCTTAATTCGGCCCTCCACTTT	CASESLGTGRLNSALHF
TRBJ2-3	-	-	TRBV10-1	TGCGCCACCCGGAGGGGATCAGGTACAGATACGCAGTATTTT	CATRRGSGTDTQYF
TRBJ2-1	-	-	TRBV27	TGTGCCAGCAGTTTATCCGGGGGGCTCGGCAATGAGCAGTTCTTC	CASSLSGGLGNEQFF
TRBJ1-4	-	-	TRBV18	TGTGCCAGCTCACCTACGATGGTCCCGGCAACTAATGAAAAACTGTTTTTT	CASSPTMVPATNEKLFF
TRBJ1-1	few	-	TRBV7-9	TGTGCCAGCAGCTTAGAAGTCAGTGAAGCTTTCTTT	CASSLEVSEAFF
TRBJ2-1	-	TRBD2	TRBV24-1	TGTGCCACCAGTGATGGGCCTAGCGGCCCGGGAGTTGGAAGCTCCTACAATGAGCAGTTCTTC	CATSDGPSGPGVGSSYNEQFF
TRBJ2-5	-	TRBD1	TRBV27	TGTGCCAGCAGTCCCCAGGGGACAGGGGGCTGGGAGACCCAGTACTTC	CASSPQGTGGWETQYF
TRBJ2-2	once	-	TRBV5-1	TGCGCCAGCAGCAGGAGCGCCTATACCGGGGAGCTGTTTTTT	CASSRSAYTGELFF
TRBJ1-3	-	TRBD1	TRBV7-8	TGTGCCAGCAGCTTAGTGGGACAGGGCCCTGGTGGAAACACCATATATTTT	CASSLVGQGPGGNTIYF
TRBJ1-1	-	TRBD1	TRBV3-1/TRBV3-2	TGTGCCACCCACGGGACAGACGCTGAAGCTTTCTTT	CATHGTDAEAFF
TRBJ2-3	once	-	TRBV19	TGTGCCAGTAGTATACTGTTAGCGGACCTCAGAAATACGCAGTATTTT	CASSILLADLRNTQYF
TRBJ1-3	many	TRBD1	TRBV4-2	TGTGCCAGCAGCCACCGGGACAGCTCTGGAAACACCATATATTTT	CASSHRDSSGNTIYF
TRBJ1-2	-	-	TRBV7-2	TGTGCCAGCACATCAGGGTGGGGCCCCTATGGCTACACCTTC	CASTSGWGPYGYTF
TRBJ2-7	-	TRBD2	TRBV28	TGTGCCAGCAGTTTATTTAGCGGGATAACCTACGAGCAGTACTTC	CASSLFSGITYEQYF
TRBJ1-3	-	TRBD1	TRBV28	TGTGCCAGCAGTTCGGACAGGGGTTACACCATATATTTT	CASSSDRGYTIYF
TRBJ2-5	once	TRBD2	TRBV4-2	TGTGCCAGCAGCCAAGGGACTAGCGGGACTGAGACCCAGTACTTC	CASSQGTSGTETQYF
TRBJ2-1	-	-	TRBV4-1	TGCGCCAGCAGCGGTGATCTGGGGCCCTCCATGGGGCAGTTCTTC	CASSGDLGPSMGQFF
TRBJ1-2	-	TRBD1	TRBV19	TGTGCCAGTGGACTCGGACAGGGGTATGGCTACACCTTC	CASGLGQGYGYTF
TRBJ1-2	-	TRBD1	TRBV11-2	TGTGCCAGCAGCTTTGGACAGGCTCACGGCTACACCTTC	CASSFGQAHGYTF
TRBJ2-2	-	TRBD1	TRBV7-8	TGTGCCAGCAGCTTAAGACAGGGCAACACCGGGGAGCTGTTTTTT	CASSLRQGNTGELFF
TRBJ1-5	-	-	TRBV10-3	TGTGCCATCAGTGAGTCGTCGGGAGGCAATCAGCCCCAGCATTTT	CAISESSGGNQPQHF
TRBJ2-2	-	-	TRBV11-3	TGTGCCAGCAGCCGAGAGGGGACTCGGAACACCGGGGAGCTGTTTTTT	CASSREGTRNTGELFF
TRBJ1-2	few	-	TRBV5-6	TGTGCCAGCAGCTTGATGGGGAGTTATGGCTACACCTTC	CASSLMGSYGYTF
TRBJ2-1	-	-	TRBV5-1	TGCGCCAGCAGCTTGGGCAGAAGCTCCTACAATGAGCAGTTCTTC	CASSLGRSSYNEQFF
TRBJ2-6	-	-	TRBV7-8	TGTGCCAGCACCCCCGTTAGGGCCAACGTCCTGACTTTC	CASTPVRANVLTF
TRBJ2-2	-	-	TRBV13	TGTGCCAGCAGCTTACAGGTGACCGGGGAGCTGTTTTTT	CASSLQVTGELFF
TRBJ2-3	-	-	TRBV21-1	TGTGCCAGGGCTGGACATATCTTCACAGATACGCAGTATTTT	CARAGHIFTDTQYF
TRBJ2-1	-	TRBD2	TRBV10-3	TGTGCCATCAGTGAGATGCTAGCGGGAGTGGGGGGGTACAATGAGCAGTTCTTC	CAISEMLAGVGGYNEQFF
TRBJ1-6	-	-	TRBV5-6	TGTGCCAGCAGCTTGGACGGGCAGGGTTCACCCCTCCACTTT	CASSLDGQGSPLHF
TRBJ1-3	-	TRBD1	TRBV20-1	TGCAGTGCTAGTAGACAGGGGTCTGGAAACACCATATATTTT	CSASRQGSGNTIYF
TRBJ1-5	-	TRBD1	TRBV10-3	TGTGCCATCAGTATCACAGGGGGCTGGAATCAGCCCCAGCATTTT	CAISITGGWNQPQHF
TRBJ1-2	-	-	TRBV6-5	TGTGCCAGCAGCCATAACTCCTTGAATGGCTACACCTTC	CASSHNSLNGYTF
TRBJ2-3	-	TRBD1	TRBV7-2	TGTGCCAGCAGCTTGGGTTACCTGGGACAGGGGTCCACAGATACGCAGTATTTT	CASSLGYLGQGSTDTQYF
TRBJ2-5	-	TRBD1	TRBV5-1	TGCGCCAGCAGCTCGGGGGCGGACAGGGCGGAACAAGAGACCCAGTACTTC	CASSSGADRAEQETQYF
TRBJ1-2	-	-	TRBV28	TGTGCCAGCAGTCCCCCGGGGGGCGCATATGGCTACACCTTC	CASSPPGGAYGYTF
TRBJ2-5	-	-	TRBV3-1/TRBV3-2	TGTGCCAGCAGCCAAAGGGGGGGAGTCGGAGAGACCCAGTACTTC	CASSQRGGVGETQYF
TRBJ2-1	once	TRBD2	TRBV4-2	TGTGCCAGCGGGGGCGGGAGGGCCGCAAATGAGCAGTTCTTC	CASGGGRAANEQFF
TRBJ2-2	-	-	TRBV28	TGTGCCAGCAGTTCCGTGGGGAGAGGAACCGGGGAGCTGTTTTTT	CASSSVGRGTGELFF
TRBJ2-7	once	-	TRBV7-2	TGTGCCAGCTGCTCAACGGGAAGCGGCGAGCAGTACTTC	CASCSTGSGEQYF
TRBJ2-2	-	-	TRBV5-1	TGCGCCAGCAGCTTGGACGCCAGGGGCAGTAGCACCGGGGAGCTGTTTTTT	CASSLDARGSSTGELFF
TRBJ1-4	once	-	TRBV30	TGTGCCTGGAGTGGGAAGGGGATGACTAATGAAAAACTGTTTTTT	CAWSGKGMTNEKLFF
TRBJ2-1	few	-	TRBV10-3	TGTGCCATCAGTGAACCTAGTGTTTTCAATGAGCAGTTCTTC	CAISEPSVFNEQFF
TRBJ1-5	once	TRBD1	TRBV28	TGTGCCAGCACCCAGGGTAGGGACAGGGGGTTTCGGCCCCAGCATTTT	CASTQGRDRGFRPQHF
TRBJ1-6	-	-	TRBV18	TGTGCCAGCTCACCACCCGGCAGGGGCGATTGGAATTCACCCCTCCACTTT	CASSPPGRGDWNSPLHF
TRBJ2-5	-	TRBD2	TRBV28	TGTGCCAGCAGTTTATTGGCGGGAGGGGGGGCTGCAGAGACCCAGTACTTC	CASSLLAGGGAAETQYF
TRBJ2-1	-	-	TRBV7-6	TGTGCCAGCAACCTAGACATACCACCGCGGTCTAGCATGAATGAGCAGTTCTTC	CASNLDIPPRSSMNEQFF
TRBJ1-2	once	-	TRBV12-3/TRBV12-4	TGTGCCAGCGGTGCCAGGGGCTTTCTGGGCTACACCTTC	CASGARGFLGYTF
TRBJ2-1	-	-	TRBV28	TGTGCCAGCAGTGGAGTATTCTACAATGAGCAGTTCTTC	CASSGVFYNEQFF
TRBJ1-3	few	TRBD1	TRBV18	TGTGCCAGCTCACGGAACTCCGGGACAGGGATCCGACGAAACACCATATATTTT	CASSRNSGTGIRRNTIYF
TRBJ2-7	-	-	TRBV10-2	TGCGCCAGCAGTGTCCCGGACAGGGGAGGGATCGGACTAGCGTCAACCTACGAGCAGTACTTC	CASSVPDRGGIGLASTYEQYF
TRBJ1-2	-	TRBD1	TRBV3-1/TRBV3-2	TGTGCCAGCAGCCAGAGAGACAGGGACTATGGCTACACCTTC	CASSQRDRDYGYTF
TRBJ2-3	-	TRBD1	TRBV27	TGTGCCAGCAGTTTTCGACAGGGCCCGCAGTATTTT	CASSFRQGPQYF
TRBJ1-3	-	-	TRBV28	TGTGCCACCCTCCCGGGGGGCTCTGGAAACACCATATATTTT	CATLPGGSGNTIYF
TRBJ1-1	few	TRBD1	TRBV29-1	TGCAGCGTGGCTTTGGACAGGGACGATACTGAAGCTTTCTTT	CSVALDRDDTEAFF
TRBJ2-3	-	-	TRBV10-3	TGTGCCATCAGTGACGGGGCAGATACGCAGTATTTT	CAISDGADTQYF
TRBJ2-3	-	TRBD1	TRBV6-4	TGTGCCAGCAGTGACGGGACAGCCCACACAGATACGCAGTATTTT	CASSDGTAHTDTQYF
TRBJ1-1	once	-	TRBV19	TGTGCCAGTAGTATAGATCCCACCGTGATAGCTGAAGCTTTCTTT	CASSIDPTVIAEAFF
TRBJ1-4	-	-	TRBV28	TGTGCCAGCAGTTTAGATCGGGGGGCGGGTAATGAAAAACTGTTTTTT	CASSLDRGAGNEKLFF
TRBJ2-2	few	-	TRBV24-1	TGTGCCACCAGTCCCGCGGGGACCGGGGAGCTGTTTTTT	CATSPAGTGELFF
TRBJ2-7	-	-	TRBV27	TGTGCCAGCAGTCCTGGGGCAGGGGCACTCGTCTGGTCCGAGCAGTACTTC	CASSPGAGALVWSEQYF